These 24 T cell receptor beta chains share one sample of origin, sequenced in a study of shared clonotypes between healthy human individuals (dated by TCRdb to the early 2020s). Library prep was done by the immunoSEQ multiplex PCR assay. Sourced from immuneACCESS, this table was stored by TCRdb with only in-frame sequences that have V and J called. A share of the clones is absent; for the studies checked, an unresolved V gene accounts for under half, and the remainder has no known explanation. Here the sample has about 1.5 million clones; around 95% occur a single time. Approximately 1% of the sample goes to the ten largest clones. The sequenced sample was naive CD4+ T cells sorted from blood. The meaning of the sample's cell subset or site label: CD45RA+ positively selected. The receptors were gathered from a man aged 30-40 years in good health.

This clone was detected once. This chain links TRBV15 with TRBJ2-1, with D unresolved. CDR1 and CDR2 (germline): LNHNV, YYDKDF (reference sequence). This CDR3 has 16 residues. Trimming left V 0 bases short and J 7 bases short, with 16 bases between. In nucleotides, the CDR3 is TGTGCCACCAGCAGAGATCCCCCAGGTGGAAATAATGAGCAGTTCTTC. Translation gives CATSRDPPGGNNEQFF.

The chain is built from TRBV6-1 and TRBJ2-7; 7 bases fit TRBD1. Germline CDR1 is MNHNS and CDR2 is SASEGT. The CDR3 extends over 14 amino acids. The V gene end was trimmed by 6 bases and the J gene end by 3 bases; junction bases not matched to a gene: 8. The CDR3 is CASRPRGHLYEQYF. In DNA, the CDR3 is TGTGCCAGCAGACCTAGGGGGCACCTCTACGAGCAGTACTTC.

The V call is TRBV28, the J call TRBJ2-6; a weak D match, TRBD1 (6 bases). The CDR3 covers 19 residues. Germline lookup yields CDR1 MDHEN and CDR2 SYDVKM. V gave up 2 bases and J gave up 0 bases, with 17 bases separating them. The CDR3 region has the DNA TGTGCCAGCAGTTTAACAGGGCTCATGCCAGCCTCTGGGGCCAACGTCCTGACTTTC. Amino acids: CASSLTGLMPASGANVLTF.

The V call is TRBV10-3, the J call TRBJ1-2, with D maybe TRBD1 (5 bases). This CDR3 comprises 13 residues. Germline V CDR1 and CDR2: ENHRY, SYGVKD. The V and J ends lost 11 bases and 4 bases respectively, with 17 bases between them. The CDR3 protein is CAGLRDGAYGYTF. The CDR3, as DNA: TGTGCCGGCCTACGGGACGGAGCCTATGGCTACACCTTC.

The CDR3 loop is CASSISGTTHNEQFF. The CDR3 nucleotides read TGTGCCAGCAGCATATCCGGGACTACCCACAATGAGCAGTTCTTC. The rearrangement links TRBV11-3 to TRBJ2-1, with TRBD2 matching 7 bases. The CDR3 length is 15 residues. Germline trimming cut 5 bases from V and 5 bases from J; bases unmatched to any gene: 9. Germline values: CDR1 SGHNT, CDR2 YENEEA.

The chain joins TRBV4-3 to TRBJ2-7; D is ambiguous. The CDR3 spans 16 residues. Germline-derived CDR1 and CDR2 are LGHNA and YSLEER. Trimming cost V 0 bases and J 2 bases, with 14 bases left between them. CDR3 in amino acids: CASSQDHTGDTYEQYF. In nucleotides, the CDR3 is TGCGCCAGCAGCCAAGATCACACCGGTGATACCTACGAGCAGTACTTC.

The chain recombines TRBV11-2 with TRBJ2-7; D may be TRBD1 (6 bases). Germline V gives CDR1 SGHAT, CDR2 FQNNGV. The germline V and J ends were trimmed by 5 bases and 4 bases, with 21 bases remaining between them. This CDR3 contains 16 residues. CDR3 bases: TGTGCCAGCAGCCCCGTGTCGGGGACACCTAAGTACGAGCAGTACTTC. It is translated as CASSPVSGTPKYEQYF.

The chain carries TRBV6-1 and TRBJ2-1; 13 nucleotides line up with TRBD2. Germline V CDR1 and CDR2: MNHNS, SASEGT. Trimming at V came to 5 bases and at J to 8 bases, leaving 6 bases not matched to a gene. This CDR3 has 15 residues. CDR3 DNA sequence: TGTGCCAGCAGTCGGTCGGGACTAGCGGGATATGAGCAGTTCTTC. As protein: CASSRSGLAGYEQFF.

V gene TRBV7-2 combines with J gene TRBJ2-1; no definite D call. The V end lost 3 bases, the J end lost 9 bases, and 9 bases lay between the germline ends. The CDR3 is made up of 12 amino acids. CDR1 and CDR2 from the germline V gene are SGHTA and FQGNSA. CDR3 in amino acids: CASSFRGGEQFF. The CDR3 DNA reads as TGTGCCAGCAGCTTCCGTGGTGGTGAGCAGTTCTTC.

This rearrangement joins TRBV6-1 to TRBJ1-5; 8 bases match TRBD1. In germline, CDR1 is MNHNS, CDR2 SASEGT. CDR3 size: 16 residues. The V and J ends lost 1 base and 4 bases, in that order; junction bases with no gene match: 6. CDR3 nucleotide sequence: TGTGCCAGCAGTGAAGTCTCAGGGACAGGTAATCAGCCCCAGCATTTT. This sequence encodes CASSEVSGTGNQPQHF.

The gene calls are TRBV6-1 and TRBJ2-3; D remains unclear. V was cut by 2 bases and J by 5 bases, with 8 bases left in between. The germline V gene encodes CDR1 MNHNS and CDR2 SASEGT. This CDR3 comprises 13 residues. This CDR3 reads CASSESRLDTQYF. In DNA form, the CDR3 reads TGTGCCAGCAGTGAAAGCCGGCTAGATACGCAGTATTTT.

V gene TRBV15 combines with J gene TRBJ2-7; no firm D call. Germline CDR1 is LNHNV and CDR2 is YYDKDF (reference sequence). The CDR3 extends over 13 amino acids. Trimming removed 5 bases at V and 5 bases at J, with 13 bases between. The CDR3 coding sequence is TGTGCCACCAGCTCAGCCCTGGGCCACGAGCAGTACTTC. This sequence encodes CATSSALGHEQYF.

V gene TRBV7-2 combines with J gene TRBJ2-6; possibly TRBD2 for D (6 bases). Trimming left V 5 bases short and J 0 bases short, with 20 bases between. The germline CDR1 and CDR2 sequences are SGHTA and FQGNSA. This CDR3 region has 19 residues. CDR3 sequence (DNA): TGTGCCAGCAGCCCAGGCCCCTTTGGTAGCGGCTCTGGGGCCAACGTCCTGACTTTC. As protein: CASSPGPFGSGSGANVLTF. Full variable domain (remainder filled in from reference TRBV7-2 and TRBJ2-6): GAGVSQSPSNKVTEKGKDVELRCDPISGHTALYWYRQSLGQGLEFLIYFQGNSAPDKSGLPSDRFSAERTGGSVSTLTIQRTQQEDSAVYLCASSPGPFGSGSGANVLTFGAGSRLTVL.

The V call is TRBV5-1, the J call TRBJ2-1; the D gene is possibly TRBD2 (5 bases). The CDR3 loop spans 15 amino acids. CDR1 is SGHRS and CDR2 is YFSETQ in the germline V gene. The germline V and J ends were trimmed by 4 bases and 0 bases, with 11 bases remaining between them. CDR3 sequence reads: CASSEEGSSYNEQFF. CDR3 DNA: TGCGCCAGCAGCGAAGAAGGGAGCTCCTACAATGAGCAGTTCTTC.

The chain links TRBV25-1 to TRBJ2-5; TRBD1 might be the D (6 bases). The CDR3 covers 12 residues. V lost 6 bases and J lost 5, with 10 bases in between. CDR1 is MGHDK, CDR2 SYGVNS, per germline. DNA for the CDR3: TGTGCCAGCAGACAGGGTGGGGAGACCCAGTACTTC. As protein: CASRQGGETQYF.

V is TRBV11-2 and J is TRBJ2-7; 11 positions match TRBD2. After removal of 5 bases from V and 4 bases from J, the junction contained 10 bases not matched to a gene. This CDR3 has 16 amino acids. The germline CDR1 and CDR2 sequences are SGHAT and FQNNGV. CDR3 nucleotide sequence: TGTGCCAGCAGCCTGATTACTAGCGGGAGATGGTACGAGCAGTACTTC. Protein product: CASSLITSGRWYEQYF.

Remarks on this clone: The sample contains more than one DNA sequence encoding this CDR3. CDR3 sequence (DNA): TGTGCCAGCTCACCACTTCCGGGAACAGATACGCAGTATTTT. Protein sequence: CASSPLPGTDTQYF. The chain employs TRBV18 and TRBJ2-3; TRBD2 might be the D (5 bases). The germline CDR1 and CDR2 sequences are KGHSH and LQKENI. V lost 1 base and J lost 3, with 8 bases in between. CDR3 length equals 14 residues.

The J gene is TRBJ2-3, the V gene TRBV28; D ambiguous. Per the germline V gene, CDR1 is MDHEN and CDR2 is SYDVKM. The CDR3 runs 13 residues. V gave up 2 bases and J gave up 4 bases, with 7 bases separating them. CDR3: CASSLPESDTQYF. The CDR3 nucleotides are TGTGCCAGCAGTTTACCTGAATCAGATACGCAGTATTTT.

The V and J genes are TRBV11-1 and TRBJ2-1; D uncertain. The length of the CDR3 is 14 residues. From germline, CDR1 is SGHAT and CDR2 FQDESV (reference sequence). V lost 2 bases, J lost 7 bases, and 12 bases lay in between. As DNA, the CDR3 is TGTGCCAGCAGCTTACTCGCCGAGACGAATGAGCAGTTCTTC. As protein: CASSLLAETNEQFF.

This clone was counted only a few times. Other DNA sequences in this specimen translate into the identical CDR3. This rearrangement joins TRBV18 to TRBJ2-3; no definite D call. The germline gives CDR1 KGHSH, CDR2 LQKENI. V was trimmed by 3 bases and J by 0 bases, leaving 4 bases between them. This CDR3 has 13 amino acids. The CDR3 nucleotides read TGTGCCAGCTCACCGGCTAGCACAGATACGCAGTATTTT. Translation gives CASSPASTDTQYF.

V usage is TRBV5-1 and J usage is TRBJ1-1; D remains ambiguous. This CDR3 is built from 15 residues. Per germline, CDR1 SGHRS and CDR2 YFSETQ. The V end was cut by 6 bases, the J end by 1 base, with 16 bases between. The CDR3 nucleotides are TGCGCCAGCACGGCCGGACCGAATAAGAACACTGAAGCTTTCTTT. Protein sequence: CASTAGPNKNTEAFF.

The chain couples TRBV29-1 to TRBJ2-5; 7 positions match TRBD1. CDR3 length: 15 amino acids. CDR1 and CDR2 (germline): SQVTM, ANQGSEA. J lost 5 bases, V lost 1 base, and 10 bases had no gene match. CDR3 nucleotides: TGCAGCGTTGAAGGGTACAGGGGCCGGCAGGAGACCCAGTACTTC. Amino acids: CSVEGYRGRQETQYF.

CDR3 nucleotides: TGTGCCAGCAGCGTAGCTACCGGGCAGGAGATCGGGGAGCTGTTTTTT. Its protein product is CASSVATGQEIGELFF. The chain links TRBV9 to TRBJ2-2; D not resolved. V was pared by 0 bases and J by 7 bases, with 16 bases between. CDR3 size: 16 residues. CDR1 is SGDLS and CDR2 is YYNGEE in the germline V gene.

The rearrangement uses TRBV28 and TRBJ1-5, with 7 bases matching TRBD1. This CDR3 is 15 amino acids long. Trimming removed 5 bases from V and 7 bases from J; junction bases left unmatched: 11. Germline V CDR1 and CDR2: MDHEN, SYDVKM. The CDR3 DNA is TGTGCCAGCAGTCTAACCCAGGGGGAGAACCAGCCCCAGCATTTT. This codes for CASSLTQGENQPQHF.